This T cell receptor (beta chain) was identified during a study of cytotoxic CD8 clonotypes in ibrutinib-treated CLL. Study-wide context: Samples averaged 255,043 productive templates and some 91,000 productive rearrangements.

Frozen PBMC stocks contributed around 1.9 micrograms of genomic DNA to the TCR beta libraries. The data were produced by immunoSEQ multiplex PCR, yet TCRdb's version contains in-frame clones alone and is incomplete. The data contain more than 200,000 clones, 70% of them seen just once; the ten biggest clones take up roughly 14%. This CDR3 spans 13 amino acids. The germline V gene encodes CDR1 LNHDA and CDR2 SQIVND (reference sequence). V lost 5 bases to trimming and J lost 6 bases, with 14 bases between them. The receptor's source is a human donor with chronic lymphocytic leukemia. The input for sequencing was PBMCs, taken after 24 months of ibrutinib treatment. The genes are TRBV19 and TRBJ2-7, with D maybe TRBD1 (6 bases). CDR3 DNA sequence: TGTGCCAGTAGTTCCTTCGCAGGGGCCGAGCAGTACTTC. It codes for CASSSFAGAEQYF.